Listed below are T cell receptor beta chains from one sample, sequenced in a study of blood T cell repertoires in COVID-19. Using immunoSEQ multiplex PCR, the repertoire was profiled, and TCRdb retains in-frame clones only, with some absent. This table holds some 250,000 clones, approximately 81% found once. Sequencing was performed on peripheral blood. The receptors derive from an elderly woman with acute or convalescent COVID-19. Both conserved end residues are part of each CDR3. The size of a clone is reported for some rows only, either as once, few or many, or as a class for expanded clones.

V gene,J gene,clone size,CDR3 protein
TRBV18,TRBJ2-6,.,CASSPAGANVLTF
TRBV19,TRBJ1-5,.,CASSTGTGNYQPQHF
TRBV28,TRBJ1-4,.,CASSPRRGTGEKLFF
TRBV19,TRBJ2-2,once,CASSTDRGFGELFF
TRBV6-5,TRBJ1-2,.,CASRVRGRETIDTF
TRBV10-3,TRBJ1-1,.,CAVGQGYTEAFF
TRBV25-1,TRBJ2-2,.,CASSELTAGGLFF
TRBV7-2,TRBJ2-5,once,CASSSSLQETQYF
TRBV11-1,TRBJ1-1,.,CASSLGQSSAAFF
TRBV6-6,TRBJ1-1,.,CASSRHETEAFF
TRBV5-6,TRBJ2-7,.,CASSLGQYEQYF
TRBV7-8,TRBJ2-2,.,CASSLVSRTTGELFF
TRBV12-3/TRBV12-4,TRBJ1-2,.,CASTPIGGGGYTF
TRBV5-1,TRBJ1-4,.,CASSLGGSNEKLFF
TRBV10-1,TRBJ1-2,.,CASSESKLYGYTF
TRBV19,TRBJ1-6,once,CASSPGQSNSPLHF
TRBV3-1/TRBV3-2,TRBJ2-7,few,CASSRGRVEQYF